The 6 T cell receptor beta chains below all came from one sample that was sequenced in a study of Ad26.COV2.S vaccination and SARS-CoV-2 variants. Treatment indicated: roughly 19 received Ad26.COV2.S at low or high dose, single or two shots; 5 received placebo; per-sample allocation not given. Sampling took place 63 days after the first vaccine or placebo injection. The data were produced by immunoSEQ multiplex PCR, yet TCRdb's version contains in-frame clones alone and is incomplete. The data hold 440,000 or so clones, with roughly 91% observed a single time. The sample consisted of peripheral blood, taken in a trial of Ad26.COV2.S vaccine versus placebo. The source is a person between 18 and 65 years old who received the Ad26.COV2.S COVID-19 vaccine or a placebo.

The chain is built from TRBV7-9 and TRBJ2-7; D is uncertain. Germline CDR1 and CDR2: SEHNR and FQNEAQ (reference sequence). There are 12 residues in the CDR3. Trimming pared 4 bases from V and 7 bases from J, leaving 11 bases between. CDR3 sequence (DNA): TGTGCCAGCAGCTCTCCCATCTCGGAGCAGTACTTC. Amino acids: CASSSPISEQYF. Complete variable domain (other parts from reference TRBV7-9 and TRBJ2-7): DTGVSQNPRHKITKRGQNVTFRCDPISEHNRLYWYRQTLGQGPEFLTYFQNEAQLEKSRLLSDRFSAERPKGSFSTLEIQRTEQGDSAMYLCASSSPISEQYFGPGTRLTVT.

This chain uses TRBV6-2 or TRBV6-3 with TRBJ2-1, with 13 bases lining up with TRBD2. The CDR3 loop spans 18 amino acids. The junction had 2 bases not matched to a gene; V was cut back by 0 bases and J by 0 bases. The V gene's germline CDR1 is MNHEY and CDR2 SVGEGT. CDR3 protein: CASSYSRTSGSSYNEQFF. CDR3 DNA: TGTGCCAGCAGTTACTCGAGGACTAGCGGGAGCTCCTACAATGAGCAGTTCTTC.

The rearrangement joins TRBV11-3 to TRBJ2-3, with 13 nucleotides matching TRBD2. J was trimmed by 4 bases and V by 5 bases; bases with no gene match: 6. The germline gives CDR1 SGHNT, CDR2 YENEEA. CDR3 size: 16 residues. In nucleotides, the CDR3 is TGTGCCAGCAGCGCGGGACTAGCGGGATCGGCAGATACGCAGTATTTT. This encodes CASSAGLAGSADTQYF.

The CDR3 sequence is CALKGLVSYEQYF. CDR3 coding DNA: TGTGCCCTCAAGGGCCTCGTCTCCTACGAGCAGTACTTC. The chain uses TRBV6-5 and TRBJ2-7; D call uncertain. Looked up from germline, CDR1 is MNHEY and CDR2 is SVGAGI. V was clipped by 11 bases and J by 0 bases, with 14 bases between them. The CDR3 loop spans 13 amino acids.

The V and J genes are TRBV27 and TRBJ1-2; D gene ambiguous. In germline, CDR1 is MNHEY, CDR2 SMNVEV (reference sequence). V lost 5 bases and J lost 3, with 13 bases in between. There are 14 residues in the CDR3. CDR3 sequence: CASSPDRRHYGYTF. CDR3 in DNA: TGTGCCAGCAGTCCGGACCGGCGGCACTATGGCTACACCTTC.

This clone was seen only a few times. The CDR3 is CASSLAQGETQYF. For the CDR3, the DNA is TGTGCCAGCAGCTTAGCACAGGGAGAGACCCAGTACTTC. The chain employs TRBV7-2 and TRBJ2-5; TRBD1 is a possible D gene (6 bases). The CDR3 covers 13 residues. Germline CDR1 reads SGHTA; CDR2 reads FQGNSA. V was trimmed by 0 bases and J by 4 bases, leaving 6 bases between them.